The source of this TCR beta chain is a study of regulatory T cells in long-lasting Graves disease. Germline V gene lookup returns CDR1 SGHAT and CDR2 FQNNGV. The V gene end was trimmed by 5 bases and the J gene end by 1 base; junction bases not matched to a gene: 6. CDR3 length: 15 amino acids. Whole-study results and caveats: Those with persistent Graves' had less TCR diversity than newly diagnosed patients. Repertoires from persistent disease leaned toward TRBV28, TRBJ1-2 and TRBJ2-5.

Sample time point: persistent/refractory GD, antithyroid drugs over 5 years with positive TRAb. PBMCs provided the RNA from which the TCR library was made. HTBI primers from iRepertoire and Arm-PCR of CDR3 regions yielded the TCR beta libraries. TCRdb called the multiplex PCR reads again in MiXCR, with one record for every CDR3 protein. Among roughly 470,000 distinct CDR3 sequences listed, around 21% were seen once. This clonotype was counted at least ten times. Antigen: not known. The specimen comprised peripheral blood mononuclear cells (PBMCs), sampled when the disease was refractory, from a patient treated with antithyroid drugs. V gene TRBV11-2 combines with J gene TRBJ2-7, with TRBD1 matching 9 bases. The clonotype comes from a female donor with Graves disease. CDR3 nucleotide sequence: TGTGCCAGCAGCCCGACAGGGGGGACGTCCTACGAGCAGTACTTC. It yields the protein CASSPTGGTSYEQYF.